Reported below is one T cell receptor (beta chain). Per the original data handling: Quantification of nucleated cells was approximated via reference gene primer amplification. Libraries were prepared by immunoSEQ multiplex PCR; TCRdb keeps only in-frame clonotypes and omits some of them. That table is the source of V, J and clone size, and D and trimming were worked out from the DNA. The sample yields about 160,000 clones, over 80% seen once. The sample originates from a study of blood T cell repertoires in COVID-19. Turning to the study itself: The study drew acute and convalescent COVID-19 samples from the United States, Italy and Spain. Sources were T cells, B-cell-depleted T cells, or PBMCs; the material itself was cDNA or gDNA.

The ends lost 2 bases at V and 8 bases at J; junction bases unmatched: 8. The CDR3 covers 14 residues. Germline values: CDR1 KGHSH, CDR2 LQKENI. The receptor was isolated from a woman in her fifties or sixties with acute or convalescent COVID-19. Sequenced sample: peripheral blood. The V call is TRBV18, the J call TRBJ1-2; 7 bases align to TRBD1. The CDR3: CASSPKGAMDGYTF. The CDR3 nucleotides are TGTGCCAGCTCACCAAAGGGGGCAATGGACGGCTACACCTTC.